Included here is one T cell receptor beta chain sequence, with context. V lost 4 bases and J 5 bases, leaving 26 bases between the germline ends. The germline gives CDR1 LNHDA, CDR2 SQIVND (reference sequence). The CDR3 extends over 18 amino acids. This record belongs to a study of blood T cell repertoires in COVID-19. Study overall: T cells, B-cell-depleted T cells, or PBMCs supplied cDNA or gDNA.

As processed by the authors: The authors estimated nucleated cell counts from reference gene primer amplification. Measured with immunoSEQ multiplex PCR; TCRdb has only the in-frame clones, and not every one. Clonal size and the V and J genes are those of that table, whereas D and trimming came from the DNA. Among 250,000 or so clones listed, around 86% were seen once. The receptor's source is a woman aged 30 to 39 with active or convalescent COVID-19. The rearrangement uses TRBV19 and TRBJ1-2; D possibly corresponds to TRBD1 (5 bases). Sequencing was performed on peripheral blood. The CDR3 sequence: CASSRTLPNGGVFYGYTF. CDR3 coding DNA: TGTGCCAGTAGTAGAACCCTACCGAATGGGGGGGTATTTTATGGCTACACCTTC.